The source of this TCR beta chain is a study of cytomegalovirus exposure and HLA in healthy donors. Findings and limits, study-wide: An analysis that came later showed most CMV-associated TCR beta chains appearing HLA-restricted.

Amplification used 60 Vbeta primers and 13 Jbeta primers. TCRdb's copy holds only in-frame clones and misses some; the assay was immunoSEQ multiplex PCR. The sample contains about 130,000 clones, about 70% of which appear only once. The ends lost 4 bases at V and 6 bases at J; junction bases unmatched: 5. Germline assignment: CDR1 SGHRS and CDR2 YFSETQ. The CDR3 covers 16 residues. About this clone: What it binds is not known.

The source is a woman aged 40 to 50 in good health and CMV-seropositive. Material: PBMCs. This sequence joins TRBV5-1 and TRBJ2-3; 16 positions agree with TRBD2. CDR3 sequence reads: CASSVGLAGGLDTQYF. Written as DNA, the CDR3 is TGCGCCAGCAGCGTGGGACTAGCGGGGGGGCTGGATACGCAGTATTTT.